The clone carrying this T cell receptor beta chain was recorded at least ten times. Its antigen remains unknown. The data originate from a study of neurological immune-mediated disorders. The CDR3 totals 14 residues. The germline gives CDR1 SGHRS, CDR2 YFSETQ. Trimming shortened V by 3 bases and J by 4 bases, and 13 bases separated the two germline ends. Each sorted-subset library came from 1 million CD4+ or CD8+ T cells. The cDNA was generated by 5'RACE with 10-nucleotide random UMIs. Each sequencing run yielded over 160 million TCR-beta sequences from 15-18 subjects. TCRdb analysed the 5' RACE reads with MiXCR anew, one entry per CDR3 protein. Of 30,000 to 35,000 distinct CDR3 sequences in the sample, 20% to 25% were seen once. Study-wide results and limits: Private repertoires in all groups were suggested, as expanded clones shared no CDR3 amino acid sequences across subjects.

The clonotype comes from a man aged 50 or older with HTLV-1-associated myelopathy (HAM/TSP). V and J are TRBV5-1 and TRBJ1-1; TRBD1 is a possible D gene (5 bases). What was sequenced was CD4+ T cells from blood. CDR3 sequence reads: CASSSDQGVTEAFF. In nucleotides, the CDR3 is TGCGCCAGCAGCTCGGACCAGGGCGTCACTGAAGCTTTCTTT.